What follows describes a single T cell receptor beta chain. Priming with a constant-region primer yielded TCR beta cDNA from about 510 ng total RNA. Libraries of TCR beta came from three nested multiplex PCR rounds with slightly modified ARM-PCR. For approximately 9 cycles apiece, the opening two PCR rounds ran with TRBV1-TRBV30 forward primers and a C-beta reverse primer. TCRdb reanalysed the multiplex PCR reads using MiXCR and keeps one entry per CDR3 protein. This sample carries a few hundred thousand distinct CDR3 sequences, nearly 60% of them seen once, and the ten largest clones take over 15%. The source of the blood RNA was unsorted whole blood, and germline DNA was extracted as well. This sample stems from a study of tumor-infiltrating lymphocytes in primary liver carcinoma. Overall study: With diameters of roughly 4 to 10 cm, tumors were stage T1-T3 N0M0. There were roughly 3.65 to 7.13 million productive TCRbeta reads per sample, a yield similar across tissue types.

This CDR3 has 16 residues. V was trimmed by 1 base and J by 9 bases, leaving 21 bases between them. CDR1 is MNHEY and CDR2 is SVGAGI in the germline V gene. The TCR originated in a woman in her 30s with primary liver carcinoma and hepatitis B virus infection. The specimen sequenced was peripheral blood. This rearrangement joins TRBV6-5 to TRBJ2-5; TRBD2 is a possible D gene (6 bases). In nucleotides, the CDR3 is TGTGCCAGCAGTTACTGGGCAGCACGAAGTGGGGAGGCCCAGTACTTC. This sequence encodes CASSYWAARSGEAQYF.